A selection of T cell receptor beta chains follows, all from one sample in a study of cytotoxic CD8 clonotypes in ibrutinib-treated CLL. The repertoire was sequenced with immunoSEQ multiplex PCR; TCRdb's copy has only in-frame clones and lacks some. The profile shows approximately 130,000 clones, approximately 80% of them singletons. The sequencing used PBMCs, collected after 24 months of ibrutinib treatment. The receptors come from a human donor with chronic lymphocytic leukemia. The conserved cysteine and the conserved F or W are not part of the CDR3 here. Fields, in order: V gene, J gene, CDR3 protein.

>TRBV4-1|TRBJ2-3
ASSQEQGGTDTQY
>TRBV6-6|TRBJ2-1
ASSYPDRGSYNEQF
>TRBV7-2|TRBJ2-7
ASSLVAGTGQAWEQY
>TRBV5-6|TRBJ2-7
ASSQTAGRSSSEQY
>TRBV7-3|TRBJ2-1
ASSPLQGYNEQF
>TRBV19|TRBJ2-2
ASEQGLRNTGELF
>TRBV28|TRBJ2-7
ASSSLGGSWEQY
>TRBV7-2|TRBJ2-5
ASTRQSQETQY
>TRBV12-5|TRBJ1-1
ASGPPGTGYAF
>TRBV7-3|TRBJ2-5
ASSFGHSAGTQY
>TRBV9|TRBJ2-2
ASSVTGTVPGELF
>TRBV19|TRBJ2-4
ASSVRQGRNIQY
>TRBV5-4|TRBJ1-3
ASSWPTGSGNTIY
>TRBV18|TRBJ2-3
ASSPPALNTDTQY
>TRBV5-4|TRBJ2-5
ASSAGSQETQY
>TRBV5-1|TRBJ2-7
ASSLGADLTGGSYEQY
>TRBV5-6|TRBJ1-6
ASSNQGSHNSPLH
>TRBV21-1|TRBJ1-5
ASSRHSRPTLSNQPQH
>TRBV14|TRBJ2-7
ASSQGYRGRVLYEQY
>TRBV30|TRBJ2-1
AWSVGGPSSYNEQF
>TRBV7-2|TRBJ1-1
ASSSGQIRNTEAF
>TRBV2|TRBJ2-7
ASSEGGGDSYEQY
>TRBV6-5|TRBJ2-5
ASSYSRDLGETQY
>TRBV29-1|TRBJ2-4
SVGWDTLAKNIQY
>TRBV6-5|TRBJ1-3
ASSYSPGGSGNTIY
>TRBV7-2|TRBJ2-1
ASSSDLAEQF